The TCR beta chain described here comes from a study of T-cell reconstitution after alpha-beta-depleted transplantation in children. Points from the study as a whole: Several hundred expanded graft clones reportedly supplied alpha-beta T cells about two months after transplant. Day-60 TCRbeta diversity that was high in some patients was derived from surviving recipient T cells and thymic progenitors. One year after transplant, T-cell counts and diversity came mostly from newly produced T cells.

Germline V lookup: CDR1 SGHRS, CDR2 YFSETQ. The CDR3 length is 15 residues. The germline V and J ends were trimmed by 4 bases and 4 bases, with 14 bases remaining between them. About this clonotype: Its antigen is not identified.

Unique molecular identifiers were incorporated during preparation of the TCRbeta library. MiXCR, applied by TCRdb to the PCR reads, yields one record per CDR3 protein. The data contain hundreds of thousands of distinct CDR3 sequences, around 15% of them singletons. The specimen was PBMCs, mostly from graft donor cells, collected 360 days after TCRalphabeta/CD19-depleted stem cell transplant. This chain joins TRBV5-1 and TRBJ2-2; no definite D call. This TCR was sampled from a boy under two years old who had a stem cell transplant for Wiskott-Aldrich syndrome, so the T cells may come from the graft donor. For the CDR3, the DNA is TGCGCCAGCAGCGAGACGGCGTTGCGCACCGGGGAGCTGTTTTTT. The encoded protein is CASSETALRTGELFF.